Presented here are 23 T cell receptor delta chains from one specimen sequenced in a study of gamma delta lymphoproliferative disorders and STAT genes. PBMCs from patients and controls supplied the genomic DNA for sequencing. TCRdb reanalysed the multiplex PCR reads via CATT. Of several thousand delta-chain clones in the sample, approximately 1% were seen once. What was sequenced was blood. The origin of the receptors is a human donor in good health.

With respect to this clone: This likely reflects a read error, since a far larger clone is one base away. The chain recombines TRDV2 with TRDJ1; 9 bases are a match to TRDD3. The ends lost 3 bases at V and 0 bases at J; junction bases unmatched: 19. The CDR3 extends over 20 amino acids. Looked up from germline, CDR1 is GEAIGNYY and CDR2 is EKD. The CDR3 reads CACDPISTGGGAPYTDKLIF. The CDR3 coding sequence is TGTGCCTGTGACCCCATCTCTACTGGGGGAGGAGCCCCGTACACCGATAAACTCATCTTT.

Remarks on this clone: This DNA's translation differs at residue 12 from TCRdb's protein, which comes from a much larger clone; a read error is likely, and the protein shown is translated from the DNA. V usage is TRDV2 and J usage is TRDJ3, with D tentatively TRDD3 (6 bases). The V gene's germline CDR1 is GEAIGNYY and CDR2 EKD. The CDR3 has 18 residues. The CDR3 sequence is CACDTAGVSSWGTRQMFF. CDR3 nucleotides: TGTGCCTGTGACACCGCGGGGGTCAGCTCCTGGGGCACCCGACAGATGTTTTTC.

Only a few counts were recorded for this clone. One base separates it from a far larger clone, so it is likely a read error. Distinct nucleotide sequences in the sample also encode this CDR3. The chain carries TRDV1 and TRDJ1; 11 positions match TRDD3. Germline V gene sequence: CDR1 TSWWSYY, CDR2 QGS. This CDR3 is 25 amino acids long. In DNA form, the CDR3 reads TGTGCTCTTGGGGAACTAGTTCCTACGACTGGCTTTACTGGGGGATATCCCTTACACCGTGATAAACTCATTTTT. As protein: CALGELVPTTGFTGGYPLHRDKLIF.

In this sample, this clone turned up a few times. A far larger clone is only one base removed, so a read error is likely. The CDR3 nucleotides are TGTGCCTGTGACGCCGTGCTGGGGGGGACCTGGGACACCCGACAGATGTTTTTC. Translation: CACDAVLGGTWDTRQMFF. The genes are TRDV2 and TRDJ3, with 7 bases fitting TRDD3. The V gene's germline CDR1 is GEAIGNYY and CDR2 EKD. Losses at the gene ends were 3 bases for V and 2 bases for J; bases not matched to a gene: 9. This CDR3 has 18 amino acids.

This clone was observed a handful of times. The protein recorded in TCRdb matches a much larger clone and deviates from this DNA's translation at residue 15, suggesting a read error; the protein here is obtained by translating the DNA. The chain recombines TRDV2 with TRDJ1, with 11 bases identical to TRDD3. Germline loops: CDR1 GEAIGNYY, CDR2 EKD. The CDR3 runs 17 residues. CDR3 coding DNA: TGTGCCTGCTGGGGGATACCCCCGTCCCCGTACACCGATAAACCCATCTTT. Translating gives CACWGIPPSPYTDKPIF.

This clone was counted a few times. The V gene was left uncalled, and the J gene is TRDJ1; TRDD3 is the table's D call, not checked against the DNA. The CDR3 contains 18 residues. CDR3 nucleotide sequence: TGTGCTTCATTGTGCCTTCCTGATTGGGGATCCCCCACCTATAAACTCATCTTT. It yields the protein CASLCLPDWGSPTYKLIF.

A note on this clone: Different DNA sequences within this sample yield the same CDR3. Written as DNA, the CDR3 is TGTGCCTGTGACGCAACTGGAGGATACGGCAGTAAGGCCGATAAACTCATCTTT. Translating it yields CACDATGGYGSKADKLIF. The chain uses TRDV2 and TRDJ1; TRDD3 agrees at 7 bases. The CDR3 contains 18 residues. Trimming at V came to 3 bases and at J to 3 bases, leaving 18 bases not matched to a gene. Looked up from germline, CDR1 is GEAIGNYY and CDR2 is EKD.

Comment on this clone: A read error likely explains why the TCRdb protein, taken from a much larger clone, differs from this DNA's translation at residue 6; the protein shown is translated from the DNA. This chain connects TRDV3 to TRDJ1; the D gene is possibly TRDD3 (5 bases). The CDR3 is made up of 14 amino acids. Germline V gene sequence: CDR1 TVYSNPD, CDR2 GDNSRS (reference sequence). V was trimmed by 3 bases and J by 3 bases, leaving 17 bases between them. The CDR3 sequence: CAFTTRGLADKLIF. CDR3 DNA: TGTGCCTTCACTACGAGGGGACTGGCCGATAAACTCATCTTT.

This clone was seen more than once but under ten times. TCRdb has a much larger clone's protein, which differs at residue 7 from the translation of this DNA, likely because of a read error; what is shown is the protein translated from the DNA. The chain couples TRDV2 to TRDJ1; D unclear. V was shortened by 2 bases and J by 0 bases, with 15 bases between the two germline ends. The germline V gene has CDR1 GEAIGNYY and CDR2 EKD. There are 16 residues in the CDR3. The CDR3 nucleotides read TGTGCCTGTGACAAACTGAGGGAAACGTACACCGATAAACTCATCTTT. Translating it yields CACDKLRETYTDKLIF.

In this sample, this clone turned up a few times. The protein recorded in TCRdb matches a much larger clone and deviates from this DNA's translation at residue 17, suggesting a read error; the protein here is obtained by translating the DNA. CDR3 residues: CACDSLTALGDTGEPYADKLIF. CDR3 nucleotide sequence: TGTGCCTGTGACAGTCTGACCGCGCTGGGGGATACGGGGGAACCCTACGCCGATAAACTCATCTTT. The chain employs TRDV2 and TRDJ1, with 12 bases that match TRDD3. The germline CDR1 and CDR2 sequences are GEAIGNYY and EKD. The trim removed 2 bases at V and 3 bases at J, leaving 24 bases unmatched. The CDR3 spans 22 residues.

This clone has a handful of counts. TCRdb has a much larger clone's protein, which differs at residue 3 from the translation of this DNA, likely because of a read error; what is shown is the protein translated from the DNA. The chain joins TRDV2 to TRDJ1; 7 positions agree with TRDD3. Trimming removed 9 bases from V and 4 bases from J; junction bases left unmatched: 16. The CDR3 totals 15 residues. CDR1 and CDR2 from the germline V gene are GEAIGNYY and EKD. The CDR3, as DNA: TGTGCCCGTGGTGTTGGGCGAGGGATACACGATAAACTCATCTTT. It codes for CARGVGRGIHDKLIF.

As to this clone: This sequence is one base from a far larger clone and is likely a read error. Other DNA sequences within the sample encode an identical CDR3. V usage is TRDV2 and J usage is TRDJ1, with 9 nucleotides matching TRDD3. The germline gives CDR1 GEAIGNYY, CDR2 EKD. CDR3 length: 16 amino acids. CDR3 sequence (DNA): TGTGCCTGTGACAAACTGGGGGAAACGTACACCGATAAGCTCATCTTT. It yields the protein CACDKLGETYTDKLIF.

Details on this clone: Given a far larger clone just one base away, this is likely a sequencing read error. The sample holds other DNA sequences that translate to the same CDR3. The chain joins TRDV2 to TRDJ3; weak D call: TRDD3 (6 bases). Trimming left V 1 base short and J 1 base short, with 19 bases between. CDR1 GEAIGNYY and CDR2 EKD come from the germline V gene. The CDR3 length is 20 residues. The DNA of the CDR3 is TGTGCCTGTGACACATCCGGCGTGACTGGGAGATCCTGGGACACCCGACAGATGTTTTTC. As protein: CACDTSGVTGRSWDTRQMFF.

This clone was observed a few times. It differs at one base from a far larger clone, so likely a read error. The sample holds other DNA sequences that translate to the same CDR3. The chain joins TRDV3 to TRDJ1, with D hard to call. Deletions cut 3 bases from V and 0 bases from J, with 17 bases between. The length of the CDR3 is 15 residues. CDR1 and CDR2 (germline): TVYSNPD, GDNSRS (reference sequence). DNA for the CDR3: TGTGCCTTCTGTTCTTACTTAGGGGACACCGATAAACTCATCTTT. Its translation: CAFCSYLGDTDKLIF.

By share, this clone ranks as medium-sized. V is TRDV1 and J is TRDJ1; TRDD2 matches 7 bases. V lost 4 bases and J lost 0; bases outside the gene matches: 17. Germline V gives CDR1 TSWWSYY, CDR2 QGS. There are 19 residues in the CDR3. The CDR3 nucleotides read TGTGCTCTTGGGGTCCTTTCCTACGGGAGGGGGTGTTACACCGATAAACTCATCTTT. It translates to CALGVLSYGRGCYTDKLIF.

This clone has just a few counts. A read error likely explains why the TCRdb protein, taken from a much larger clone, differs from this DNA's translation at residue 14; the protein shown is translated from the DNA. The chain is built from TRDV3 and TRDJ1, with D maybe TRDD3 (6 bases). The CDR3 sequence is 17 residues long. CDR1 and CDR2 (germline): TVYSNPD, GDNSRS (reference sequence). CDR3: CASRSRGWGSYTDNLIF. Here the CDR3 DNA reads TGTGCCTCACGTTCACGGGGCTGGGGATCGTACACCGATAATCTCATCTTT.

This rearrangement joins TRDV2 to TRDJ1; TRDD3 matches at 8 bases. Germline V CDR1 and CDR2: GEAIGNYY, EKD. CDR3 size: 17 residues. V was pared by 0 bases and J by 0 bases, with 8 bases of the junction left unmatched. The CDR3 loop is CACDTLLGVYYTDKLIF. CDR3 nucleotide sequence: TGTGCCTGTGACACCCTACTGGGGGTCTACTACACCGATAAACTCATCTTT.

The sample holds a few counts of this clone. The protein TCRdb gives is from a much larger clone and does not agree with this DNA's translation at residue 5, likely a read error; the protein shown here comes from the DNA. The chain links TRDV2 to TRDJ1, with 8 nucleotides matching TRDD3. Trimming took 3 bases from V and 0 from J; bases not matched to a gene: 11. CDR3 length: 17 amino acids. Germline lookup yields CDR1 GEAIGNYY and CDR2 EKD. CDR3 in DNA: TGTGCCTGTGACGCTGTCACTGGGGGCGGACACACCGATAAACTCATCTTT. This gives the protein CACDAVTGGGHTDKLIF.

This clone was recorded a few times. Given a far larger clone just one base away, this is likely a sequencing read error. This specimen includes other DNA sequences encoding the same CDR3. The V gene is TRDV1, the J gene TRDJ1; TRDD2 agrees at 8 bases. CDR1 is TSWWSYY and CDR2 is QGS in the germline V gene. The CDR3 spans 22 residues. CDR3 protein: CSAVSLNFLHTRSGAYTDKLIF. For the CDR3, the DNA is TGCTCTGCGGTTTCCCTCAACTTCCTACATACCAGGAGTGGGGCGTACACCGATAAACTCATCTTT.

There are many counts of this clone. This may arise from a read error, as a much more abundant clone is one base away. The genes are TRDV2 and TRDJ3; 13 bases fit TRDD3. J lost 0 bases, V lost 3 bases, and 10 bases had no gene match. The CDR3 is made up of 21 amino acids. Per germline, CDR1 GEAIGNYY and CDR2 EKD. The CDR3 DNA sequence: TGTGCCTGTGACGCCGTACTGGGGGATACGCCTAGCTCCTGGGACACCCGACAGATGTTTTTC. It yields the protein CACDAVLGDTPSSWDTRQMFF.

This clone was seen only a few times. A single base is all that separates this from a far larger clone, so a read error is likely. The same CDR3 is also encoded by other DNA sequences in this sample. The chain links TRDV1 to TRDJ1; TRDD3 might be the D (6 bases). This CDR3 is 16 amino acids long. V lost 5 bases, J lost 2 bases, and 18 bases lay in between. From germline, CDR1 is TSWWSYY and CDR2 QGS. The CDR3 DNA is TGTGCTCTTGGGCCCCCGGGGGCTGGGGATACCGATAAACTCATCTTT. The encoded protein is CALGPPGAGDTDKLIF.

The sample holds a few counts of this clone. The mismatch at residue 15 between this DNA's translation and the TCRdb protein of a much larger clone likely reflects a read error; the protein shown is translated from the DNA. The chain is built from TRAV38-2/DV8 and TRDJ1; weak D call: TRDD3 (8 bases). Germline lookup yields CDR1 TSESDYY and CDR2 QEAYKQQN. The CDR3 consists of 19 residues. The CDR3 loop is CAYFSYAVGGFGYTEKLIF. CDR3 nucleotides: TGTGCTTATTTTTCCTACGCAGTTGGGGGATTTGGGTACACCGAAAAACTCATCTTT.

There are a few counts of this clone. This sequence is one base from a far larger clone and is likely a read error. This sample includes further DNA sequences coding for the same CDR3. V is TRDV2 and J is TRDJ1; D might be TRDD3 (5 bases). V was trimmed by 1 base and J by 2 bases, leaving 13 bases between them. CDR3 length: 15 residues. CDR1 and CDR2 (germline): GEAIGNYY, EKD. CDR3 sequence reads: CACDTLRGETDKLIF. The CDR3 bases are TGTGCCTGTGACACTCTCCGAGGGGAAACCGATAAACTCATCTTT.